This TCR beta chain emerged from a study of T cell repertoires in cytomegalovirus infection. Study-wide context: In public TCR beta signatures, there were indications of both CMV infection and matching HLA type. Study-wide findings and caveats: Dominating the ex vivo response were HLA-C-restricted CMV-specific TCR beta clonotypes.

TCRdb reprocessed the reads via MiXCR and lists one record per CDR3 protein. Among around 490,000 distinct CDR3 sequences, more than 25% were seen once, and the ten largest hold approximately 13%. The CDR3 has 13 amino acids. Trimming pared 6 bases from V and 8 bases from J, leaving 14 bases between. This clonotype occurred many times. Its antigen is unknown. The receptor was isolated from a human donor in good health (CMV status not recorded). Some clones in this sample may be carry-over from other donors' samples. Specimen: PBMCs. The chain employs TRBV12-3 or TRBV12-4 and TRBJ2-1; TRBD2 is a possible D gene (6 bases). CDR3 DNA: TGTGCCAGCAGCCTCGGGGGTTGGGATGAGCAGTTCTTC. Translated, it gives CASSLGGWDEQFF.